Here is one TCR beta chain with its context. The antigen is unknown. Trimming removed 0 bases from V and 1 base from J, with 12 bases in between. Germline V gene lookup returns CDR1 MNHEY and CDR2 SVGAGI. CDR3 size: 16 residues. The source of the sample is a study of cytomegalovirus exposure and HLA in healthy donors. This cohort consisted of healthy bone marrow donors. General study results and limits: Three CMV-associated chains proved CMV antigen-specific in vitro. Later, TCR association rates were found to vary by HLA locus, highest for DRB1 and lowest for HLA-C. Associated with HLA alleles at 0.05 false discovery rate in a later analysis were some 18,000 TCR beta sequences.

Researchers ran the PCR with 60 Vbeta and 13 Jbeta primers. Profiled with immunoSEQ multiplex PCR; TCRdb holds only in-frame clones, not every one. The listing contains approximately 82,000 clones. Sequencing was carried out using PBMCs. This clonotype was sampled from a woman aged 55 to 70 in good health and CMV-seronegative. This rearrangement joins TRBV6-5 to TRBJ1-1; no clear D gene. In DNA form, the CDR3 reads TGTGCCAGCAGTTACTCGATTGCATGGCCGAACACTGAAGCTTTCTTT. Its translation is CASSYSIAWPNTEAFF.